This TCR beta chain was recovered during a study of identifying expanded T cells in peripheral blood. Regarding the study as a whole: Over two and four weeks, about 15 and 19 clones changed, versus approximately 1.2 between replicates. Variance in clone template counts between roughly two-week samples significantly increased with total template count across all healthy donors.

TCRdb keeps only in-frame clones here, not all; method: immunoSEQ multiplex PCR. This table holds roughly 63,000 clones, over 80% found once. Comments on this clone: Its antigen remains unknown.

Germline V CDR1 and CDR2: SGDLS, YYNGEE. Losses at the gene ends were 3 bases for V and 0 bases for J; bases not matched to a gene: 9. CDR3 length: 17 residues. The rearrangement joins TRBV9 to TRBJ1-3; TRBD1 aligns across 7 bases. The material sequenced was blood. This receptor was taken from a person between 18 and 75 years old in good health. The DNA for the CDR3 is TGTGCCAGCAGCGAGCGAACAGGGGCCAGCTCTGGAAACACCATATATTTT. Protein: CASSERTGASSGNTIYF.